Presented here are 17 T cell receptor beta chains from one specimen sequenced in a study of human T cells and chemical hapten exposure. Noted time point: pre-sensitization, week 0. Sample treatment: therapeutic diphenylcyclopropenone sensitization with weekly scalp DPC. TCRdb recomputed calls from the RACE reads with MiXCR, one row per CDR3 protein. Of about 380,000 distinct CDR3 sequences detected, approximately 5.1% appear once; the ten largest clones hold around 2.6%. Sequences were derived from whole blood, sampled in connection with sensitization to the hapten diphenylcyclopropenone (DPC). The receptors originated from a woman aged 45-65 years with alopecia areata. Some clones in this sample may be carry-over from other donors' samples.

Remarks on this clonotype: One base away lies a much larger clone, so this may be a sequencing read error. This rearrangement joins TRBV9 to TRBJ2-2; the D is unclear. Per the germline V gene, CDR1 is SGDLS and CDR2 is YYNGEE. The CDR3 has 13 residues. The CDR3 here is CASSDVNTWELFF. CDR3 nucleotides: TGTGCCAGCAGCGATGTTAACACCTGGGAGCTGTTTTTT.

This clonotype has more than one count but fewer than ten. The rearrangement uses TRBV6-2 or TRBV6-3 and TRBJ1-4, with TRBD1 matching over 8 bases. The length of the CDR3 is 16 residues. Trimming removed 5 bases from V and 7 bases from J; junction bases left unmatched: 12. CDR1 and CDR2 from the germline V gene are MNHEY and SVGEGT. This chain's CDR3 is CASSEDRTGWSEKLFF. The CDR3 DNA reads TGTGCCAGCAGTGAGGATCGGACAGGGTGGAGTGAAAAACTGTTTTTT.

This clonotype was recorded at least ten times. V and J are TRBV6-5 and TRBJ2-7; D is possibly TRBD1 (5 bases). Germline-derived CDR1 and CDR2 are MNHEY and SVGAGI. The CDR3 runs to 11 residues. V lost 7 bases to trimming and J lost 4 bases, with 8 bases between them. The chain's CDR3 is CASNQGYEQYF. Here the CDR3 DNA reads TGTGCCAGCAACCAGGGATACGAGCAGTACTTC.

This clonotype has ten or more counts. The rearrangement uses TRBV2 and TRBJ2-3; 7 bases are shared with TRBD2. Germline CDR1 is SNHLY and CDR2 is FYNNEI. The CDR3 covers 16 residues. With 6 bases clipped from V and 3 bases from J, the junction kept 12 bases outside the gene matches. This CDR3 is CASSPRGSGATDTQYF. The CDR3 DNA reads TGTGCCAGCAGCCCCCGGGGGAGCGGGGCGACAGATACGCAGTATTTT.

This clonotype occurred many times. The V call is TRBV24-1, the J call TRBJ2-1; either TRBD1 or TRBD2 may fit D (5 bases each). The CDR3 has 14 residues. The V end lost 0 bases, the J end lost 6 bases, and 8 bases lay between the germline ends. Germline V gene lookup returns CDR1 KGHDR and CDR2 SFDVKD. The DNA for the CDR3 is TGTGCCACCAGTGATTTGTGGGACCCCAATGAGCAGTTCTTC. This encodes CATSDLWDPNEQFF.

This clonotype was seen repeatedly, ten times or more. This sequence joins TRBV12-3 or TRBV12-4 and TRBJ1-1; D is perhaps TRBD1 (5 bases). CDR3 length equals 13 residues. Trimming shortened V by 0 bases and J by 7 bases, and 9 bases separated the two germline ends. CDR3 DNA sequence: TGTGCCAGCAGTTTAGCGGGGGATGGTGAAGCTTTCTTT. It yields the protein CASSLAGDGEAFF.

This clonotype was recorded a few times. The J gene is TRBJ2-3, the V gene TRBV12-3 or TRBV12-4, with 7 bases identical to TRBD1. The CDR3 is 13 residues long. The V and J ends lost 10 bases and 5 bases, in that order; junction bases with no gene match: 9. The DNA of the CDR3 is TGTGCCACCCAGAAGGGGGCGGGAGATACGCAGTATTTT. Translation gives CATQKGAGDTQYF.

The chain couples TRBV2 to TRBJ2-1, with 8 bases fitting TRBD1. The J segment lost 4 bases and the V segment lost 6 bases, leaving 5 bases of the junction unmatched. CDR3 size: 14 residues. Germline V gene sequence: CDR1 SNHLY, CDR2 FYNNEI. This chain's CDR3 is CASRGQEQYNEQFF. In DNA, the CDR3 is TGTGCCAGCAGGGGACAGGAACAATACAATGAGCAGTTCTTC.

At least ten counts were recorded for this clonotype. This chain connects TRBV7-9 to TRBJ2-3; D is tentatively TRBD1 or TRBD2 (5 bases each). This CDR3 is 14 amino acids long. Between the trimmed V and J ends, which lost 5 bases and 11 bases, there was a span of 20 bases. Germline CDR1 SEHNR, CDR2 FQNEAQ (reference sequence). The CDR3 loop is CASSHRSALGEQYF. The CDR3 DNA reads TGTGCCAGCAGCCATAGGTCGGCCCTGGGGGAGCAGTATTTT. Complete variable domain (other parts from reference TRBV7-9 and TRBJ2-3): DTGVSQNPRHKITKRGQNVTFRCDPISEHNRLYWYRQTLGQGPEFLTYFQNEAQLEKSRLLSDRFSAERPKGSFSTLEIQRTEQGDSAMYLCASSHRSALGEQYFGPGTRLTVL.

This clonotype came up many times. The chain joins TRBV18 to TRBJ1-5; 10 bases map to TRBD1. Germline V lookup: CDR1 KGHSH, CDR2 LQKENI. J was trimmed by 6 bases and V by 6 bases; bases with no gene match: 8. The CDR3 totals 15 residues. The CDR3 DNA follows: TGTGCCAGCTCCCCTGGGACAGGGGTAGGTCAGCCCCAGCATTTT. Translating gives CASSPGTGVGQPQHF.

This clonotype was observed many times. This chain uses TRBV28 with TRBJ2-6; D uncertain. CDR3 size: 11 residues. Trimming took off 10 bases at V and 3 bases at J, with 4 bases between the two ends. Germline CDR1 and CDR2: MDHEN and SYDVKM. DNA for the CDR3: TGTGCCATTCTTGGGGCCAACGTCCTGACTTTC. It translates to CAILGANVLTF.

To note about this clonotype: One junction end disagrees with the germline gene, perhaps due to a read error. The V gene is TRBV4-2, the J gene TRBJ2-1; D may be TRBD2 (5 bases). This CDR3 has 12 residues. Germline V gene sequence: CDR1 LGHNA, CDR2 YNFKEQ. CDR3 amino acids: CASSQDTLALLF. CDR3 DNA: TGTGCCAGCAGCCAAGATACCCTAGCCCTACTCTTC.

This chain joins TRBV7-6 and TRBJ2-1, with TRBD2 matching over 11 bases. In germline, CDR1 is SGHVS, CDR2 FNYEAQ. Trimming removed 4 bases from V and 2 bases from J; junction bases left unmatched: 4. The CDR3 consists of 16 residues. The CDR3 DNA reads TGTGCCAGCAGCTCAACTAGCGGGGGAACCTACAATGAGCAGTTCTTC. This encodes CASSSTSGGTYNEQFF.

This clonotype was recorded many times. Here the CDR3 DNA reads TGTGCCAGCAGTTCGGGACTAGCGGGCGAGCAGTACTTC. Residues: CASSSGLAGEQYF. The V and J genes are TRBV12-3 or TRBV12-4 and TRBJ2-7; 12 positions match TRBD2. Trimming cost V 4 bases and J 6 bases; bases outside gene matches: 1. CDR3 length: 13 residues.

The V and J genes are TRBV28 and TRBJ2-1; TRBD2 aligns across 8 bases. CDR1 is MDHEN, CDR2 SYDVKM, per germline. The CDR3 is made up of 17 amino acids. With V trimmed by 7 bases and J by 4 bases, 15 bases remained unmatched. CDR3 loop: CASNGRAGVEGYNEQFF. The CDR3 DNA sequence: TGTGCCAGCAACGGAAGAGCGGGAGTAGAAGGGTACAATGAGCAGTTCTTC.

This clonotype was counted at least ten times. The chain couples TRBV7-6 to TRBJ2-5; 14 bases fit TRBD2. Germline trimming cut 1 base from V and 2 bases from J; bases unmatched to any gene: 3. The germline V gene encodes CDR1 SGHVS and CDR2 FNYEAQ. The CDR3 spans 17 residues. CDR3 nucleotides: TGTGCCAGCAGCTTAGAACGACTAGCGGGGGGGCAAGAGACCCAGTACTTC. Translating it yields CASSLERLAGGQETQYF.

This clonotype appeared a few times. CDR3 bases: TGTGCCAGCACCACCTGGGCCGGGACGTTGAACACTGAAGCTTTCTTT. This encodes CASTTWAGTLNTEAFF. The V and J genes are TRBV12-3 or TRBV12-4 and TRBJ1-1; a weak D match, TRBD1 (5 bases). V lost 7 bases, J lost 0 bases, and 18 bases lay in between. The CDR3 totals 16 residues.